The 2 T cell receptor beta chains below come from one sample, sequenced in a study of T cells in localized non-small cell lung cancer. The table came from immunoSEQ multiplex PCR; TCRdb's copy has only in-frame clones and leaves some out. This sample has 60,000 to 65,000 clones; roughly 90% occur once, and the top ten carry approximately 2%. Material: peripheral blood, obtained before any cancer treatment. The receptors stem from a woman between 35 and 70 years old with stage I lung adenocarcinoma.

J is TRBJ2-6 and V is TRBV5-6; D remains ambiguous. The CDR3 extends over 16 amino acids. Germline loops: CDR1 SGHDT, CDR2 YYEEEE. V was pared by 4 bases and J by 0 bases, with 11 bases between. The CDR3 protein is CASSLALLSGANVLTF. The CDR3 DNA reads as TGTGCCAGCAGCCTTGCCTTGCTCTCTGGGGCCAACGTCCTGACTTTC.

The sample holds one count of this clone. The chain uses TRBV10-1 and TRBJ1-1, with 7 bases matching TRBD1. The V and J ends lost 9 bases and 0 bases, in that order; junction bases with no gene match: 4. The germline V gene has CDR1 WNHNN and CDR2 SYGVQD (reference sequence). The CDR3 is 13 amino acids. The CDR3 protein is CASSTGMNTEAFF. The CDR3 coding sequence is TGCGCCAGTTCGACAGGGATGAACACTGAAGCTTTCTTT.